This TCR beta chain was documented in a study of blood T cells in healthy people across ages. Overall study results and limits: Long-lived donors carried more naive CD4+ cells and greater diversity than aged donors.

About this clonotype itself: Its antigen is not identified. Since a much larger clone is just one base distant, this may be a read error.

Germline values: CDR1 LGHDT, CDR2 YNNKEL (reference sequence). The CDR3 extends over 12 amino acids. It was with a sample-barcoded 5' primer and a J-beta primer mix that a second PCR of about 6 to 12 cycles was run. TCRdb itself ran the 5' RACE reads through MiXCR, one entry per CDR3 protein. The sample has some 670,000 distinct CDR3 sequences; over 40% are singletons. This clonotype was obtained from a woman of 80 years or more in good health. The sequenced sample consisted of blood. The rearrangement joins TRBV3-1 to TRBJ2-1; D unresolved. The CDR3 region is CVSSQDQRSQFF. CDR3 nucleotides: TGTGTCAGCAGCCAAGATCAGAGGTCGCAGTTCTTC.